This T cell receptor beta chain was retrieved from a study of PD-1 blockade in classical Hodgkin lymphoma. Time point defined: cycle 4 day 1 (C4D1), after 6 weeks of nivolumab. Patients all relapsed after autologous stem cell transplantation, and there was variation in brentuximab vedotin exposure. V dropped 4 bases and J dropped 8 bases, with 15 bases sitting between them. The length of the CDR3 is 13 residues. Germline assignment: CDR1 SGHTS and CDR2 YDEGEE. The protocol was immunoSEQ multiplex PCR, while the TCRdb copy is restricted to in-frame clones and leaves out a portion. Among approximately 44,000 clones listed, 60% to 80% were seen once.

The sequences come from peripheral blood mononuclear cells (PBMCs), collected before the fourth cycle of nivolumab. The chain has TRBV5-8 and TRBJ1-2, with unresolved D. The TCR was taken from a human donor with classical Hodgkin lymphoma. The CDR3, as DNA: TGTGCCAGCAGCCAGTTAAGGGAGTACGGCTACACCTTC. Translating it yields CASSQLREYGYTF. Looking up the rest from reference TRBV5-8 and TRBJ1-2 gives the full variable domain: EAGVTQSPTHLIKTRGQQATLRCSPISGHTSVYWYQQALGLGLQFLLWYDEGEERNRGNFPPRFSGRQFPNYSSELNVNALELEDSALYLCASSQLREYGYTFGSGTRLTVV.